This TCR beta chain was observed in a study of T cells after yellow fever vaccination. The CDR3 runs to 19 residues. The V gene end was trimmed by 0 bases and the J gene end by 7 bases; junction bases not matched to a gene: 11. Germline assignment: CDR1 LNHNV and CDR2 YYDKDF (reference sequence). Using its own MiXCR run on the 5' RACE reads, TCRdb lists one record per CDR3 protein. The sample lists a few hundred thousand distinct CDR3 sequences, around 4% occurring once. This clonotype was recorded many times. The material sequenced was PBMCs, taken on the day of the yellow fever booster vaccination. The rearrangement links TRBV15 to TRBJ1-6; TRBD1 matches 11 bases. The receptor comes from a man between 18 and 29 years old who received the YFV17D yellow fever vaccine. CDR3: CATSRDRPGQGGQNSPLHF. CDR3 DNA: TGTGCCACCAGCAGAGATCGTCCGGGACAGGGGGGTCAAAATTCACCCCTCCACTTT. Full variable domain (outside the CDR3, taken from reference TRBV15 and TRBJ1-6): DAMVIQNPRYQVTQFGKPVTLSCSQTLNHNVMYWYQQKSSQAPKLLFHYYDKDFNNEADTPDNFQSRRPNTSFCFLDIRSPGLGDTAMYLCATSRDRPGQGGQNSPLHFGNGTRLTVT.